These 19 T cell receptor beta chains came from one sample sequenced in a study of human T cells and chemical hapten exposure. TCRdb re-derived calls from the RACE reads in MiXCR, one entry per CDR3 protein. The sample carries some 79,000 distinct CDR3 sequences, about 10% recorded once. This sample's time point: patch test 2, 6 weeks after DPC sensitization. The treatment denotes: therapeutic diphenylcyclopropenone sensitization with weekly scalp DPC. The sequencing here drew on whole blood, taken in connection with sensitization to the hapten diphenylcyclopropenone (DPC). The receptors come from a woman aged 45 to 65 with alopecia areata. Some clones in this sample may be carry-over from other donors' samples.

DNA for the CDR3: TGTGCCAGCAGACCGCAGGGCTCTGGAAACACCATATATTTT. It specifies CASRPQGSGNTIYF. The chain employs TRBV6-6 and TRBJ1-3, with D perhaps TRBD1 (5 bases). The germline V and J ends were trimmed by 6 bases and 0 bases, with 9 bases remaining between them. Germline V gives CDR1 MNHNY, CDR2 SVGAGI (reference sequence). The CDR3 has 14 amino acids.

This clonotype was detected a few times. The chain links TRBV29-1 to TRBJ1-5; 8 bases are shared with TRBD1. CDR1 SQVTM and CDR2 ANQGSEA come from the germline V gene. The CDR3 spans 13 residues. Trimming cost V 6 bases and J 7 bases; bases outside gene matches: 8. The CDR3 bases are TGCAGCGTGTACTCAGGGGGCTGGCAGCCCCAGCATTTT. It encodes CSVYSGGWQPQHF.

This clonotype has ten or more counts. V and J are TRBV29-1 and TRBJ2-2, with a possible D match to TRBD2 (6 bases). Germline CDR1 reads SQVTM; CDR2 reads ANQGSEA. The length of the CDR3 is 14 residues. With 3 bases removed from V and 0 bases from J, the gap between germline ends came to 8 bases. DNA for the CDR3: TGCAGCGTTGAGCGGGGATCGAACACCGGGGAGCTGTTTTTT. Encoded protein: CSVERGSNTGELFF.

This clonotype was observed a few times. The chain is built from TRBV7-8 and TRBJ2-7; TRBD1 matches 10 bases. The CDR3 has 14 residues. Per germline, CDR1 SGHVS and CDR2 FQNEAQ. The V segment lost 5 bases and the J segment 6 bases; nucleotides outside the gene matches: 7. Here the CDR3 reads CASSISRDRGEQYF. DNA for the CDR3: TGTGCCAGCAGCATATCCCGGGACAGGGGCGAGCAGTACTTC.

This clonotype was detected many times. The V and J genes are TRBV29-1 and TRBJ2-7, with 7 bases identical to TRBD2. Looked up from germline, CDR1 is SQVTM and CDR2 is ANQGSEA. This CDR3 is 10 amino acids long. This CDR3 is CSGGDKEQYF. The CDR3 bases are TGCAGTGGGGGGGATAAGGAGCAGTACTTC.

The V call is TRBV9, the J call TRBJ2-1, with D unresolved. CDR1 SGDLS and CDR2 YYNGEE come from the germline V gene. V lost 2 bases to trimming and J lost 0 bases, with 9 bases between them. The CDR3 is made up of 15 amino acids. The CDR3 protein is CASSVGISSYNEQFF. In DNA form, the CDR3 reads TGTGCCAGCAGCGTTGGGATAAGCTCCTACAATGAGCAGTTCTTC.

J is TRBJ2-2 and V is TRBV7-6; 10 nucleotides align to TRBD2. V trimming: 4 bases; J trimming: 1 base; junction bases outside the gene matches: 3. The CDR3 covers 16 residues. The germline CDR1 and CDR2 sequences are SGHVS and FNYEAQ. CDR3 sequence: CASSSGLARNTGELFF. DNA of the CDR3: TGTGCCAGCAGCTCGGGACTAGCGAGGAACACCGGGGAGCTGTTTTTT.

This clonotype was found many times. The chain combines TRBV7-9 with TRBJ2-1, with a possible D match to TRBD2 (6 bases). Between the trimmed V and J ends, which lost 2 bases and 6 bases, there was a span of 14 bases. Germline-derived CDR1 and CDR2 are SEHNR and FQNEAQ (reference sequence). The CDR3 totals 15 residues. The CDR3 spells CASSLSGGARNEQFF. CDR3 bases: TGTGCCAGCAGCTTAAGTGGAGGGGCCCGCAATGAGCAGTTCTTC.

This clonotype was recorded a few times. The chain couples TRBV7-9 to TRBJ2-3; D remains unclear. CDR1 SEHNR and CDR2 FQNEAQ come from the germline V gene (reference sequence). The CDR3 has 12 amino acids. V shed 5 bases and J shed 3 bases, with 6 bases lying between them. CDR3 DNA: TGTGCCAGCAGCCGCCTTACAGATACGCAGTATTTT. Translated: CASSRLTDTQYF.

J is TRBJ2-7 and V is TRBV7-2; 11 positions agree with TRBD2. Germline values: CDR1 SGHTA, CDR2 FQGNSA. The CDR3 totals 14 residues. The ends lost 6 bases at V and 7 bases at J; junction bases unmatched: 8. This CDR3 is CASSRLAGRQEQYF. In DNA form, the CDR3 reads TGTGCCAGCAGTCGACTAGCGGGAAGACAAGAGCAGTACTTC.

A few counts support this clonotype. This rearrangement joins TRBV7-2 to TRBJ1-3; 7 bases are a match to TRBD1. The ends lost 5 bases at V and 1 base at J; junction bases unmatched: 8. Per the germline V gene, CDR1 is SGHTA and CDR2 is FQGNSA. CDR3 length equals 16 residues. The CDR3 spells CASSPVQGLSGNTIYF. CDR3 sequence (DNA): TGTGCCAGCAGCCCAGTACAGGGGCTATCTGGAAACACCATATATTTT.

The CDR3 region is CASSFGGNQPQHF. CDR3 DNA: TGTGCCAGCAGTTTTGGGGGAAATCAGCCCCAGCATTTT. The rearrangement links TRBV12-3 or TRBV12-4 to TRBJ1-5, with a tentative D call TRBD1 (5 bases). Trimming took off 3 bases at V and 4 bases at J, with 7 bases between the two ends. This CDR3 region has 13 residues.

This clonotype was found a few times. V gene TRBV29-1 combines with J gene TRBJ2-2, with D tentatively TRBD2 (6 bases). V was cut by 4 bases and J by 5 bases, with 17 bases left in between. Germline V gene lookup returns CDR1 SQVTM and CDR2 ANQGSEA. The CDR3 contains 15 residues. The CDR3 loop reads CSVGGVAVNTGELFF. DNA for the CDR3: TGCAGCGTTGGCGGGGTAGCGGTAAATACCGGGGAGCTGTTTTTT.

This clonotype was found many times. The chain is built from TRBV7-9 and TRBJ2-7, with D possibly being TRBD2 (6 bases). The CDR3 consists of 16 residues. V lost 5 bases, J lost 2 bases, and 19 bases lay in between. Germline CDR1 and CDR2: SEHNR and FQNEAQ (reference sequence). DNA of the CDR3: TGTGCCAGCAGCCTAAGGGTTAGCGGCTCTACCTACGAGCAGTACTTC. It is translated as CASSLRVSGSTYEQYF.

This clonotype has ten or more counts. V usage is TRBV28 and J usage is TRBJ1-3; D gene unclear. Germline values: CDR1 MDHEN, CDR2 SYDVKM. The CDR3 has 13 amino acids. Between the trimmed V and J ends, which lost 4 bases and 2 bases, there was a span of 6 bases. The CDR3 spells CASSWGAGNTIYF. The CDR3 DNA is TGTGCCAGCAGTTGGGGTGCTGGAAACACCATATATTTT.

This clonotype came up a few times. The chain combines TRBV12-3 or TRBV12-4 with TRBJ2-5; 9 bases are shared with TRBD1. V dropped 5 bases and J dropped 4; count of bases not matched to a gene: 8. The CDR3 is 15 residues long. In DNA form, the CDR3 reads TGTGCCAGCAGTGCCGACAGGGGGATACGAGAGACCCAGTACTTC. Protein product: CASSADRGIRETQYF.

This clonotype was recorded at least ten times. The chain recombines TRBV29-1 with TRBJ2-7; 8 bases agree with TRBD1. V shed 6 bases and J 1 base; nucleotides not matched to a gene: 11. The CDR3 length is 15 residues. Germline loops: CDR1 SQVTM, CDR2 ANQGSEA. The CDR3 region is CSVEIPGQESYEQYF. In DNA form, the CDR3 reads TGCAGCGTCGAGATCCCGGGACAGGAGTCCTACGAGCAGTACTTC.

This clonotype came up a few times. CDR3 coding DNA: TGTGCCAGCTCGGGACTAGACTACAATGAGCAGTTCTTC. Its translation is CASSGLDYNEQFF. V usage is TRBV18 and J usage is TRBJ2-1; 8 bases are shared with TRBD2. CDR3 size: 13 residues. V dropped 6 bases and J dropped 3; count of bases not matched to a gene: 1. Looked up from germline, CDR1 is KGHSH and CDR2 is LQKENI.

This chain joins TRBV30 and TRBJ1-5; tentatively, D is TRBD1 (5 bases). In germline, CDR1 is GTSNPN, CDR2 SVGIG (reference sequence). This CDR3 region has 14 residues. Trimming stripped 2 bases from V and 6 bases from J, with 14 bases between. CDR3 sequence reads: CAWSSTAVGQPQHF. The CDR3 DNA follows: TGTGCCTGGAGTTCGACAGCCGTCGGTCAGCCCCAGCATTTT.